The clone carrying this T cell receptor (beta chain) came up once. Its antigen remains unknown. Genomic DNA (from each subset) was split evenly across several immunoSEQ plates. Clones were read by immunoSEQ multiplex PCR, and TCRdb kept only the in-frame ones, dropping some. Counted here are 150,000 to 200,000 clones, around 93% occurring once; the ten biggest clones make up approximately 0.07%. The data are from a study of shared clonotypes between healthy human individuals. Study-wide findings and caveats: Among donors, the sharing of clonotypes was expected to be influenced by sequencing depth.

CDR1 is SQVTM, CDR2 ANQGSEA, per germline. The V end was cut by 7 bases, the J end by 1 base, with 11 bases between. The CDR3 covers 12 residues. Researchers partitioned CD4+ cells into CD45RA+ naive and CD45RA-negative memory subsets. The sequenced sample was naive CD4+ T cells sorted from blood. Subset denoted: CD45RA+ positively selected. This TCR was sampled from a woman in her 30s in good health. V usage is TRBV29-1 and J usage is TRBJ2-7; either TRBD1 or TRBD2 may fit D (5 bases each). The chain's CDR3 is CSAGTVSYEQYF. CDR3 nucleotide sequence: TGCAGCGCCGGGACGGTGTCCTACGAGCAGTACTTC.